The present T cell receptor (beta chain) was sequenced within a study of blood T cell repertoires in COVID-19. Study context: Collection of acute and convalescent COVID-19 samples took place in the United States, Italy and Spain. In each case, the material was cDNA or gDNA derived from T cells, B-cell-depleted T cells, or PBMCs.

In the original workflow: Reference gene primers were amplified, and this amplification served to estimate nucleated cell counts. TCRdb's copy holds only in-frame clones and misses some; the assay was immunoSEQ multiplex PCR. For V, J and clone size, that table is used; D and trimming come from the DNA. The sample has fewer than 200,000 clones; about 85% are singletons. V dropped 4 bases and J dropped 1; count of bases not matched to a gene: 6. Germline V gene sequence: CDR1 SGHNT, CDR2 YYREEE (reference sequence). The CDR3 has 16 residues. The sequence was obtained from a woman of 80 years or more with acute or convalescent COVID-19. Sequenced material: peripheral blood. The V gene is TRBV5-4, the J gene TRBJ2-5; 11 nucleotides line up with TRBD2. CDR3 protein: CASSAPGLAVQETQYF. In nucleotides, the CDR3 is TGTGCCAGCAGCGCACCGGGACTAGCGGTCCAAGAGACCCAGTACTTC.